The present T cell receptor beta chain was sequenced within a study of T cell changes during pregnancy in multiple sclerosis (dated 2019 in TCRdb). In terms of the full investigation: The study looked at changes in the T cell repertoire across pregnancy in women with multiple sclerosis.

In the case of this clone: The antigen this receptor binds is unknown. Base qualities were left out, and no much larger clone turns up one base away.

Library construction relied on the immunoSEQ multiplex PCR assay. The immuneACCESS repertoire file appears here via TCRdb, limited to in-frame rearrangements. These files lack a portion of the clones; in checked studies, under half of the deficit traces to unresolved V genes, and the cause of the others is not known. This sample is represented by tens of thousands of clones; approximately 91% of them were singletons. The top ten clonotypes cover 1.4% of the sample. CDR1 is given as SGHRS and CDR2 as YFSETQ, both from the germline V gene. V trim: 4 bases; J trim: 0 bases; unmatched bases: 2. The CDR3 covers 14 residues, taking in both the cysteine and the phenylalanine. The CDR3 DNA has 42 bases and is translated from base 1.

The chain employs TRBV5-1 and TRBJ2-5, with 8 junctional bases fitting TRBD1. The sample consisted of peripheral blood, taken in the third trimester of pregnancy. This receptor was identified in a female donor with multiple sclerosis, enrolled in a pregnancy study. CDR3 protein: CASSRQGYQETQYF. The nucleotides read TGCGCCAGCAGCCGACAGGGGTACCAAGAGACCCAGTACTTC. Reference TRBV5-1 and TRBJ2-5 proteins supply the regions before and after the CDR3; the full variable domain is: KAGVTQTPRYLIKTRGQQVTLSCSPISGHRSVSWYQQTPGQGLQFLFEYFSETQRNKGNFPGRFSGRQFSNSRSEMNVSTLELGDSALYLCASSRQGYQETQYFGPGTRLLVL.